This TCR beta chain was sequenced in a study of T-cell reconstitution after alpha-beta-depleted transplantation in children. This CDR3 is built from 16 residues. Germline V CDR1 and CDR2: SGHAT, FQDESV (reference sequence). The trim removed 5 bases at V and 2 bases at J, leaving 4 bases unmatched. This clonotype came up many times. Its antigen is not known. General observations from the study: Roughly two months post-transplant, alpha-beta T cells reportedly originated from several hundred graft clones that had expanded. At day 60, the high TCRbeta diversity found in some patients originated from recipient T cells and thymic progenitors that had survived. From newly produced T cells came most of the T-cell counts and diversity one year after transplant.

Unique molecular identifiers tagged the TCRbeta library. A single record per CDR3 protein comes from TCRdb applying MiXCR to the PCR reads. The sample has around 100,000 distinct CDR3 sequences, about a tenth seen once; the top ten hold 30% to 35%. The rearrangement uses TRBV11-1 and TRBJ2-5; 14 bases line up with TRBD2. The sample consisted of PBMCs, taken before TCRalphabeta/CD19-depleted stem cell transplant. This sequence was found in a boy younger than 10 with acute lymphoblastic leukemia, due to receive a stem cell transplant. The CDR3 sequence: CASSLRLAGGQETQYF. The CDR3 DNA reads TGTGCCAGCAGCCTTAGACTAGCGGGAGGGCAAGAGACCCAGTACTTC.